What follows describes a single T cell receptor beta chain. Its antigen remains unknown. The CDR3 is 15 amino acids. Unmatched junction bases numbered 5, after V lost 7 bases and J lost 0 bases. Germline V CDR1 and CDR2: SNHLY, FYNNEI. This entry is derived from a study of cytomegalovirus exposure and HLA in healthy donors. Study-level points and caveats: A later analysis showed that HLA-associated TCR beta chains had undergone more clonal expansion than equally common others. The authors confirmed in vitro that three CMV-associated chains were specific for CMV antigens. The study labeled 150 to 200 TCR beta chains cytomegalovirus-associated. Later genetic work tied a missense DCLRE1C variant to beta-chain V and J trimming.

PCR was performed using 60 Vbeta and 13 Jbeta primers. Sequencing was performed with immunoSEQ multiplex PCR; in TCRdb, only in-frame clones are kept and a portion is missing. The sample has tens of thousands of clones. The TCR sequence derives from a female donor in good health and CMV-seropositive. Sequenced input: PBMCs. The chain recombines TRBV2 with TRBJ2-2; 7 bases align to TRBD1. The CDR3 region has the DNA TGTGCCAGCAATCAAGACAGGGCGAACACCGGGGAGCTGTTTTTT. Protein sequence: CASNQDRANTGELFF.